The source of this T cell receptor (beta chain) is a study of cytomegalovirus exposure and HLA in healthy donors. Study details: It was reported in a later analysis that the same platform had been used for the 120 or so validation repertoires as for the approximately 670 first-cohort repertoires. Findings and caveats of the study: TCR beta chains numbering some 160 were designated cytomegalovirus-associated. One later analysis, an examination of the 90 to 150 validation repertoires, found that first-cohort TCR clusters tended to co-occur in them. Reportedly, cytomegalovirus status was diagnosed with high sensitivity and specificity.

In this sample, this clone turned up once. Its antigen is unidentified. With V trimmed by 7 bases and J by 7 bases, 9 bases remained unmatched. CDR1 is LNHDA, CDR2 SQIVND, per germline (reference sequence). This CDR3 has 13 residues. Produced via immunoSEQ multiplex PCR; TCRdb's table is partial and in-frame only. The sample carries tens of thousands of clones, approximately 93% recorded once. This clonotype was sampled from a woman between 25 and 40 years old in good health and CMV-seropositive. Sequenced material: PBMCs. V gene TRBV19 combines with J gene TRBJ2-5; 7 bases agree with TRBD1. The CDR3 reads CASNPNRGRTQYF. As DNA, the CDR3 is TGTGCCAGTAATCCTAACAGGGGACGGACCCAGTACTTC.